The 24 T cell receptor beta chains below were found in one sample sequenced in a study of monozygotic twins with inflammatory bowel disease. TCRdb re-analyzed the 5' RACE reads; it lists each CDR3 protein once, without DNA. This repertoire includes 300,000 to 350,000 distinct CDR3 sequences. Sequencing used blood. The receptors were gathered from a human donor with ulcerative colitis or Crohn's disease, or a healthy co-twin of an affected twin (not recorded which).

This chain joins TRBV3-1 and TRBJ1-2; TCRdb designates TRBD1, a call that cannot be tested without DNA. CDR3 length equals 14 residues. CDR1 LGHDT and CDR2 YNNKEL come from the germline V gene (reference sequence). The CDR3 loop is CASSPRATNYGYTF.

This rearrangement joins TRBV5-6 to TRBJ2-1. The germline V gene encodes CDR1 SGHDT and CDR2 YYEEEE. The CDR3 loop spans 14 amino acids. CDR3 loop: CASSLADYYNEQFF.

The V and J genes are TRBV20-1 and TRBJ2-7. Germline V gene sequence: CDR1 DFQATT, CDR2 SNEGSKA (reference sequence). CDR3 length equals 14 residues. CDR3 in amino acids: CSARGTHPTYEQYF.

This chain links TRBV6-2 or TRBV6-3 with TRBJ2-3; without DNA, the TCRdb call of TRBD2 cannot be checked. Looked up from germline, CDR1 is MNHEY and CDR2 is SVGEGT. The CDR3 sequence is 16 residues long. The CDR3 spells CASSYPPAGDTDTQYF.

The CDR3 protein is CASSLEGLLRGTEAFF. This chain links TRBV7-9 with TRBJ1-1. The CDR3 has 16 amino acids. Germline CDR1 and CDR2: SEHNR and FQNEAQ (reference sequence).

The chain combines TRBV7-9 with TRBJ2-6; TCRdb's D gene call, TRBD1, goes unchecked for lack of DNA. The CDR3 loop spans 21 amino acids. Germline V CDR1 and CDR2: SEHNR, FQNEAQ (reference sequence). The CDR3 spells CASWGRARGQAITSGANVLTF.

V is TRBV5-1 and J is TRBJ2-1; TCRdb reports TRBD2, a call that lacks DNA to check it against. The CDR3 contains 15 residues. Germline values: CDR1 SGHRS, CDR2 YFSETQ. CDR3 region: CASSFSGRASGEQFF.

The CDR3 reads CASSVQRDQETQYF. This chain joins TRBV7-6 and TRBJ2-5. CDR1 and CDR2 (germline): SGHVS, FNYEAQ. The CDR3 spans 14 residues.

V is TRBV5-1 and J is TRBJ2-7; as DNA is missing, the TRBD2 call by TCRdb cannot be tested. The length of the CDR3 is 19 residues. The germline V gene encodes CDR1 SGHRS and CDR2 YFSETQ. CDR3 amino acids: CASSSLKPGHRDNSYEQYF.

The rearrangement joins TRBV20-1 to TRBJ1-6. There are 14 residues in the CDR3. Germline CDR1 and CDR2: DFQATT and SNEGSKA (reference sequence). This CDR3 is CSARRAGSDSPLHF.

V and J are TRBV4-1 and TRBJ2-7; TCRdb proposes TRBD2, but this gene call is untestable without DNA. From germline, CDR1 is MGHRA and CDR2 YSYEKL. This CDR3 contains 18 residues. The CDR3 loop reads CASSQELEAGRVGYEQYF.

The chain couples TRBV10-2 to TRBJ1-6. Germline-derived CDR1 and CDR2 are WSHSY and SAAADI. The CDR3 spans 17 residues. Here the CDR3 reads CASSDSAARTINSPLHF.

The chain uses TRBV5-5 and TRBJ2-1. This CDR3 contains 12 residues. Germline CDR1 and CDR2: SGHKS and YYEKEE (reference sequence). CDR3 loop: CASSVGFREQFF.

CDR3 residues: CASSSRYGYTF. The chain recombines TRBV12-3 or TRBV12-4 with TRBJ1-2. This CDR3 contains 11 residues.

The rearrangement uses TRBV20-1 and TRBJ1-1; without DNA, the TCRdb call of TRBD1 cannot be checked. The CDR3 is made up of 12 amino acids. Germline CDR1 and CDR2: DFQATT and SNEGSKA (reference sequence). The CDR3 sequence: CSARVGGTEAFF.

CDR3 sequence: CASGDSHTDTQYF. The V call is TRBV12-3 or TRBV12-4, the J call TRBJ2-3; TCRdb reports TRBD1, a call that lacks DNA to check it against. This CDR3 region has 13 residues.

The chain is built from TRBV7-8 and TRBJ2-7; the TCRdb D gene call, TRBD1, has no DNA to confirm it. Germline lookup yields CDR1 SGHVS and CDR2 FQNEAQ. The CDR3 is 17 amino acids. The chain's CDR3 is CASSFPDRKQGSYEQYF.

The V call is TRBV29-1, the J call TRBJ2-5; TCRdb returns TRBD2, unconfirmable since there is no DNA. Looked up from germline, CDR1 is SQVTM and CDR2 is ANQGSEA. The CDR3 is made up of 14 amino acids. The CDR3 sequence is CSVEPAGVEETQYF.

The CDR3 sequence: CASNKGGDTGELFF. The V and J genes are TRBV28 and TRBJ2-2. Per the germline V gene, CDR1 is MDHEN and CDR2 is SYDVKM. CDR3 length equals 14 residues.

The J gene is TRBJ2-2, the V gene TRBV7-6; the TCRdb call, TRBD2, lacks DNA for checking. From germline, CDR1 is SGHVS and CDR2 FNYEAQ. The CDR3 contains 17 residues. This chain's CDR3 is CASSLEREGPNTGELFF. The full variable domain, its missing parts supplied by reference TRBV7-6 and TRBJ2-2, is GAGVSQSPRYKVTKRGQDVALRCDPISGHVSLYWYRQALGQGPEFLTYFNYEAQQDKSGLPNDRFSAERPEGSISTLTIQRTEQRDSAMYRCASSLEREGPNTGELFFGEGSRLTVL.

V and J are TRBV20-1 and TRBJ1-2; no DNA is available, so the TRBD1 call from TCRdb remains unchecked. CDR1 is DFQATT and CDR2 is SNEGSKA in the germline V gene (reference sequence). CDR3 size: 15 residues. The CDR3: CSARDRQTANYGYTF.

The V gene is TRBV5-1, the J gene TRBJ2-5; lacking DNA, the TRBD2 call made by TCRdb goes unchecked. This CDR3 spans 15 amino acids. Germline V CDR1 and CDR2: SGHRS, YFSETQ. CDR3: CASRWTSSGQETQYF.

The chain links TRBV20-1 to TRBJ2-1; the TCRdb call, TRBD2, lacks DNA for checking. The CDR3 sequence is 13 residues long. CDR1 DFQATT and CDR2 SNEGSKA come from the germline V gene (reference sequence). CDR3: CSARGLVYDEQFF.

The chain carries TRBV20-1 and TRBJ2-7. The CDR3 is 13 amino acids. CDR1 is DFQATT, CDR2 SNEGSKA, per germline (reference sequence). The CDR3 spells CSALEPQWYEQYF.